The rows below give T cell receptor beta chains drawn from one sample of a study of shared clonotypes between healthy human individuals. Only in-frame clones appear in the TCRdb table, and some are missing; sequencing was by immunoSEQ multiplex PCR. The repertoire holds about 1.1 million clones, 77% seen once, with almost 0.9% in the top ten. The sample consisted of memory CD4+ T cells from PBMCs. The receptor set was obtained from a man aged 18 to 29 in good health. Some clones in this sample may be carry-over from other donors' samples. CDR3s include the opening cysteine and the closing phenylalanine or tryptophan. The order of the fields is J gene, V gene, D gene, clone size, CDR3 DNA, CDR3 protein. The D gene is left open where the match is weak. For some rows the clone size is stated as once, few or many, or as a class when expanded; others skip it.

TRBJ2-3	TRBV5-1	.	.	TGCGCCAGCAGCGTACAGGGACCCCACACAGATACGCAGTATTTT	CASSVQGPHTDTQYF
TRBJ2-7	TRBV18	.	.	TGTGCCAGCTCACCACCGACAGTCTACGAGCAGTACTTC	CASSPPTVYEQYF
TRBJ2-2	TRBV7-2	.	.	TGTGCCAGCACCACTATGGGGGGCGGGGAGCTGTTTTTT	CASTTMGGGELFF
TRBJ2-7	TRBV18	.	.	TGTGCCAGCTCACCACTTAGCGGAGACCCCTACGAGCAGTACTTC	CASSPLSGDPYEQYF
TRBJ1-5	TRBV19	.	.	TGTGCCAGTAGGCTCAGCCTACGGAGAAATCAGCCCCAGCATTTT	CASRLSLRRNQPQHF
TRBJ1-2	TRBV13	TRBD1	.	TGTGCCAGCAGCTCCTACCCCCCTATGGACAGGTGGGGCTATGGCTACACCTTC	CASSSYPPMDRWGYGYTF
TRBJ1-1	TRBV7-2	TRBD1	few	TGTGCCAGCAGCTCACAGGGGGCCACTGAAGCTTTCTTT	CASSSQGATEAFF
TRBJ2-3	TRBV7-2	TRBD2	.	TGTGCCAGCAGCCAGGGCCCGGCGGGAGGGACAGATACGCAGTATTTT	CASSQGPAGGTDTQYF
TRBJ2-5	TRBV7-8	TRBD1	few	TGTGCCAGCAGCCCCCCCGGGACAGTCCAAGAGACCCAGTACTTC	CASSPPGTVQETQYF
TRBJ2-5	TRBV28	.	once	TGTGCCAGCAGGGTACTGAGGACCCAGTACTTC	CASRVLRTQYF
TRBJ2-1	TRBV2	TRBD2	once	TGTGCCAGCAGTGCCCGACTAGCGGAATACAATGAGCAGTTCTTC	CASSARLAEYNEQFF
TRBJ2-7	TRBV5-4	TRBD2	.	TGTGCCAGCAGTCTTAGCGGGACCTACGAGCAGTACTTC	CASSLSGTYEQYF
TRBJ2-7	TRBV7-3	.	.	TGTGCCAGCAGCCCATCCGGGACGGCCCTTTACGAGCAGTACTTC	CASSPSGTALYEQYF
TRBJ2-7	TRBV7-6	TRBD1	.	TGTGCCAGCAGCGCCAGGAAGAACACAGGGGACGAGCAGTACTTC	CASSARKNTGDEQYF
TRBJ2-7	TRBV28	.	.	TGTGCCAGCAGTTTAGGGGGCACCTGGGGCTACGAGCAGTACTTC	CASSLGGTWGYEQYF
TRBJ2-7	TRBV6-1	.	.	TGTGCCAGCAGGCGTGGGCAGGGGTACGAGCAGTACTTC	CASRRGQGYEQYF
TRBJ1-1	TRBV28	.	.	TGTGCCAGCAGTTTCTGGGAGAACACTGAAGCTTTCTTT	CASSFWENTEAFF
TRBJ1-4	TRBV5-1	.	.	TGCGCCAGCAGCCCGGGGGCAGCCGATACTGAAAAACTGTTTTTT	CASSPGAADTEKLFF
TRBJ1-1	TRBV5-1	.	.	TGCGCCAGCAGCTTGACTCACGGGAACACTGAAGCTTTCTTT	CASSLTHGNTEAFF
TRBJ1-6	TRBV7-9	.	.	TGTGCCAGCAGCTTGAGGGTTTGGGATTCACCCCTCCACTTT	CASSLRVWDSPLHF
TRBJ1-5	TRBV2	.	.	TGTGCCAGCAGTGAAGGCGGAACGACCCTCCAGCATTTT	CASSEGGTTLQHF
TRBJ2-5	TRBV7-2	TRBD2	.	TGTGCCAGCAGCTTAATCTCCAGGGAGGGGACCCAGTACTTC	CASSLISREGTQYF
TRBJ2-7	TRBV18	TRBD2	.	TGTGCCAGCTCACCGGATAGCGGGAGACCCTACGAGCAGTACTTC	CASSPDSGRPYEQYF
TRBJ2-2	TRBV7-3	.	.	TGTGCCAGCAGCTTAACAACGGTCGGGGAGCTGTTTTTT	CASSLTTVGELFF
TRBJ2-5	TRBV28	.	once	TGTGCCAGCGCCAAGAGGGAGACCCAGTACTTC	CASAKRETQYF
TRBJ1-3	TRBV6-5	TRBD1	.	TGTGCCAGCACCTCAAGGGGGACAGCTGGAAACACCATATATTTT	CASTSRGTAGNTIYF
TRBJ2-1	TRBV6-5	TRBD1	.	TGTGCCAGCAGCAGGACAGGGGACAATGAGCAGTTCTTC	CASSRTGDNEQFF
TRBJ1-3	TRBV2	.	.	TGTGCCAGCAGTTCCTACCAGGGGCTCTCTGGAAACACCATATATTTT	CASSSYQGLSGNTIYF
TRBJ2-2	TRBV27	TRBD2	.	TGTGCCAGCAGTTTAACGGGAGGGCCAATTGGGGTAGGGGAGCTGTTTTTT	CASSLTGGPIGVGELFF
TRBJ2-1	TRBV10-3	TRBD2	.	TGTGCCATCAGTGTAACGGGAGGGCCCTGGGAGCAGTTCTTC	CAISVTGGPWEQFF
TRBJ1-5	TRBV19	TRBD1	.	TGTGCCAGTAGTATGGGCAGGGGGCATCAGCCCCAGCATTTT	CASSMGRGHQPQHF
TRBJ2-1	TRBV18	TRBD2	.	TGTGCCAGCTCACCACCGCGACTAGCAGGTGAGCAGTTCTTC	CASSPPRLAGEQFF
TRBJ1-2	TRBV18	TRBD1	many	TGTGCCAGCTCACCGGGACAGGCTAACTATGGCTACACCTTC	CASSPGQANYGYTF
TRBJ2-5	TRBV6-6	.	.	TGTGCCAGCAGTTACTCCCCAGGTGGAGAGACCCAGTACTTC	CASSYSPGGETQYF
TRBJ1-5	TRBV19	.	.	TGTGCCAGTAGTATTTCTGTGGGGTCGGCAGGCCATCAGCCCCAGCATTTT	CASSISVGSAGHQPQHF
TRBJ2-7	TRBV4-1	.	.	TGCGCCAGCAGCCAAGAAATTTCCAGGGGTAGTTCATACGGGCAGTACTTC	CASSQEISRGSSYGQYF
TRBJ2-7	TRBV5-4	.	.	TGTGCCAGCAGCTTGTTTTTCGGGGTCGAGCAGTACTTC	CASSLFFGVEQYF
TRBJ1-1	TRBV18	.	.	TGTGCCAGCTCACCACGACAGCCCCCTGAAGCTTTCTTT	CASSPRQPPEAFF
TRBJ2-3	TRBV7-7	.	.	TGTGCCAGCAGTCAAGAGCCAGGGGATACGCAGTATTTT	CASSQEPGDTQYF
TRBJ2-4	TRBV4-2	.	.	TGTGCCAGCAGCCAAGGGGCAGGGGGGAACATTCAGTACTTC	CASSQGAGGNIQYF
TRBJ1-3	TRBV11-2	.	.	TGTGCCAGCAGCTTAGGGCGGCACCCCTCTGGAAACACCATATATTTT	CASSLGRHPSGNTIYF
TRBJ2-3	TRBV6-4	TRBD2	once	TGTGCCAGCTCAAGGACTAGCGGGAGAAGCACAGATACGCAGTATTTT	CASSRTSGRSTDTQYF
TRBJ2-7	TRBV28	.	.	TGTGCCAGCAGTTTATCTGGCGGGGAACCCTACGAGCAGTACTTC	CASSLSGGEPYEQYF
TRBJ2-7	TRBV7-2	.	.	TGTGCCAGCAGCCGTTCTTCCTACGAGCAGTACTTC	CASSRSSYEQYF
TRBJ2-1	TRBV11-2	TRBD2	.	TGTGCCAGCAGCTTCGAAATGACTAGCGGGAGAAATGAGCAGTTCTTC	CASSFEMTSGRNEQFF
TRBJ1-2	TRBV6-5	.	.	TGTGCCAGCAGTTACAAGGGGGTTCATGGCTACACCTTC	CASSYKGVHGYTF
TRBJ1-5	TRBV28	.	few	TGTGCCAGCAGTTTGAGGGATGGGCCCCAGCATTTT	CASSLRDGPQHF
TRBJ1-1	TRBV10-2	.	.	TGCGCCAGCAGTGAGCCCAGCAGAAACACTGAAGCTTTCTTT	CASSEPSRNTEAFF